This T cell receptor (beta chain) appears in the sequencing data of a study of T cell changes during pregnancy in multiple sclerosis. The CDR3 sequence is 15 residues long. V lost 5 bases and J lost 5; bases outside the gene matches: 10. Germline loops: CDR1 LGHNT, CDR2 FRNRAP. Produced via immunoSEQ multiplex PCR; TCRdb's table is partial and in-frame only. The sample has about 59,000 clones; approximately 94% are singletons. The clonotype was recovered from a female donor with multiple sclerosis, enrolled in a pregnancy study. V and J are TRBV12-5 and TRBJ2-5; 8 bases map to TRBD1. The sample consisted of CD8+ T cells from peripheral blood mononuclear cells, taken after pregnancy. CDR3 sequence: CASGQWGQEGETQYF. The CDR3 DNA reads as TGTGCTAGTGGTCAGTGGGGACAGGAGGGGGAGACCCAGTACTTC.